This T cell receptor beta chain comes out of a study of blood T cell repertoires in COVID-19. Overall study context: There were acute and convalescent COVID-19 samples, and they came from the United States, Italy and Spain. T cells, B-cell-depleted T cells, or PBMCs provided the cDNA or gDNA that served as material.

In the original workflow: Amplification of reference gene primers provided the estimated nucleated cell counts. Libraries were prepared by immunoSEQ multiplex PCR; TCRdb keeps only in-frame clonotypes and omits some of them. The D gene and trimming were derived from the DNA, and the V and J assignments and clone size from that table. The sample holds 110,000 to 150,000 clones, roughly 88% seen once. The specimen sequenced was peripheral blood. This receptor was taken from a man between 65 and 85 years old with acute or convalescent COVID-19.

CDR3 sequence (DNA): TGTGCCAGCAGTGAGCAGGGGGCGGGTAATGAAAAACTGTTTTTT. Translation gives CASSEQGAGNEKLFF. The chain has TRBV6-1 and TRBJ1-4; 8 bases agree with TRBD1. The germline CDR1 and CDR2 sequences are MNHNS and SASEGT. This CDR3 contains 15 residues. Losses at the gene ends were 3 bases for V and 4 bases for J; bases not matched to a gene: 4.